The 15 T cell receptor beta chains listed next were all sequenced from one sample in a study of T-cell reconstitution after alpha-beta-depleted transplantation in children. This sample's TCRbeta library carried unique molecular identifier barcodes. TCRdb re-called the PCR reads with MiXCR, one entry per CDR3 protein. The data hold fewer than 700,000 distinct CDR3 sequences, with 20% to 25% observed a single time. The sample here was PBMCs, mostly from graft donor cells, taken 360 days after TCRalphabeta/CD19-depleted stem cell transplant. These receptors all stem from a boy under three years old who had a stem cell transplant for acute myeloid leukemia, so the T cells may come from the graft donor.

This clonotype was counted at least ten times. The chain is built from TRBV20-1 and TRBJ2-1; TRBD2 matches at 7 bases. CDR3 length: 14 amino acids. Trimming at V came to 0 bases and at J to 3 bases, leaving 2 bases not matched to a gene. Germline loops: CDR1 DFQATT, CDR2 SNEGSKA (reference sequence). The CDR3 DNA follows: TGCAGTGCTAGAGATAAGCGGGGCTACAATGAGCAGTTCTTC. Translation gives CSARDKRGYNEQFF.

This clonotype was picked up many times. This chain links TRBV30 with TRBJ2-3; TRBD2 agrees at 7 bases. The germline CDR1 and CDR2 sequences are GTSNPN and SVGIG (reference sequence). Trimming at V came to 1 base and at J to 4 bases, leaving 8 bases not matched to a gene. The CDR3 sequence is 15 residues long. In DNA form, the CDR3 reads TGTGCCTGGAGTGGGGCCGGGGGGATGGCAGATACGCAGTATTTT. Translating it yields CAWSGAGGMADTQYF. Drawing the rest from reference TRBV30 and TRBJ2-3, the complete variable domain is SQTIHQWPATLVQPVGSPLSLECTVEGTSNPNLYWYRQAAGRGLQLLFYSVGIGQISSEVPQNLSASRPQDRQFILSSKKLLLSDSGFYLCAWSGAGGMADTQYFGPGTRLTVL.

The V gene is TRBV20-1, the J gene TRBJ1-2; no clear D. In germline, CDR1 is DFQATT, CDR2 SNEGSKA (reference sequence). V gave up 2 bases and J gave up 8 bases, with 12 bases separating them. The CDR3 length is 12 residues. CDR3 sequence (DNA): TGCAGTGCTAGATCTCGACAAGGCGGCTACACCTTC. This encodes CSARSRQGGYTF.

The sample holds a few counts of this clonotype. V is TRBV4-3 and J is TRBJ2-1; D might be TRBD2 (6 bases). The CDR3 spans 17 residues. Per the germline V gene, CDR1 is LGHNA and CDR2 is YSLEER. V was trimmed by 2 bases and J by 7 bases, leaving 21 bases between them. CDR3 DNA sequence: TGCGCCAGCAGCCAATTCGGGGGTAAGGGCTTGGGTAATGAGCAGTTCTTC. Translating gives CASSQFGGKGLGNEQFF.

The chain carries TRBV3-1 and TRBJ2-1; D perhaps matches TRBD1 (6 bases). The CDR3 is 15 amino acids. Germline V gene data show CDR1 as LGHDT and CDR2 as YNNKEL (reference sequence). V dropped 2 bases and J dropped 6 bases, with 14 bases sitting between them. In DNA, the CDR3 is TGTGCCAGCAGCCAACGATATACCAGGGGCAATGAGCAGTTCTTC. As protein: CASSQRYTRGNEQFF.

The table lists this clonotype with many counts. The chain joins TRBV7-2 to TRBJ2-5; D is possibly TRBD1 (6 bases). V was clipped by 3 bases and J by 2 bases, with 13 bases between them. The germline V gene encodes CDR1 SGHTA and CDR2 FQGNSA. The CDR3 has 15 residues. Written as DNA, the CDR3 is TGTGCCAGCAGCTTTTCGGGACACCAACAAGAGACCCAGTACTTC. As protein: CASSFSGHQQETQYF.

Ten or more counts support this clonotype. The chain employs TRBV4-3 and TRBJ2-2; D unresolved. CDR3 length: 13 amino acids. Germline values: CDR1 LGHNA, CDR2 YSLEER. The V gene lost 0 bases and the J gene lost 8 bases, with 7 bases spanning the gap. For the CDR3, the DNA is TGCGCCAGCAGCCAAGAAATAGTTGGGGAGCTGTTTTTT. Its translation: CASSQEIVGELFF.

This clonotype appeared many times. The chain is built from TRBV12-3 or TRBV12-4 and TRBJ2-5, with 7 bases identical to TRBD2. This CDR3 comprises 15 residues. Trimming at V came to 6 bases and at J to 2 bases, leaving 9 bases not matched to a gene. DNA for the CDR3: TGTGCCAGCAGCCGAGGGCTAGCGGAACAAGAGACCCAGTACTTC. It is translated as CASSRGLAEQETQYF.

The CDR3 coding sequence is TGCGCCAGCAGCCCCCCGGGGGGCGTAAACACCGGGGAGCTGTTTTTT. Protein: CASSPPGGVNTGELFF. V usage is TRBV5-1 and J usage is TRBJ2-2, with D tentatively TRBD2 (7 bases). The CDR3 has 16 residues. CDR1 SGHRS and CDR2 YFSETQ come from the germline V gene. Trimming cost V 4 bases and J 2 bases, with 15 bases left between them.

This clonotype was seen at least ten times. The chain joins TRBV20-1 to TRBJ2-7, with a weak D call TRBD1 (6 bases). The V end was cut by 3 bases, the J end by 4 bases, with 16 bases between. This CDR3 comprises 14 residues. The germline V gene encodes CDR1 DFQATT and CDR2 SNEGSKA (reference sequence). The CDR3 reads CSASAKGGGYEQYV. The CDR3 DNA reads as TGCAGTGCTAGTGCTAAAGGGGGTGGATACGAGCAGTACGTC.

This clonotype has only one observation. The rearrangement uses TRBV12-3 or TRBV12-4 and TRBJ2-1; D remains ambiguous. V lost 4 bases and J lost 2, with 12 bases in between. CDR3 length: 15 residues. The DNA of the CDR3 is TGTGCCAGCAGTTGGGTCGCAGGTCCCTACAATGAGCAGTTCTTC. Encoded protein: CASSWVAGPYNEQFF.

This rearrangement joins TRBV7-9 to TRBJ1-1; D possibly corresponds to TRBD1 (5 bases). The CDR3 runs to 14 residues. V was trimmed by 4 bases and J by 4 bases, leaving 13 bases between them. Germline V gives CDR1 SEHNR, CDR2 FQNEAQ (reference sequence). The CDR3 bases are TGTGCCAGCAGCTCGGACATGGCGGGCACTGAAGCTTTCTTT. Its protein is CASSSDMAGTEAFF.

The chain links TRBV6-5 to TRBJ1-4, with D unresolved. This CDR3 comprises 15 residues. CDR1 is MNHEY, CDR2 SVGAGI, per germline. The germline V and J ends were trimmed by 0 bases and 5 bases, with 10 bases remaining between them. CDR3 loop: CASSYSRRMNEKLFF. CDR3 sequence (DNA): TGTGCCAGCAGTTACTCTCGGCGGATGAATGAAAAACTGTTTTTT.

This clonotype showed up many times. The chain joins TRBV3-1 to TRBJ1-1; 7 bases match TRBD1. Germline assignment: CDR1 LGHDT and CDR2 YNNKEL (reference sequence). The CDR3 sequence is 16 residues long. J gave up 4 bases and V 7 bases, and 15 bases lay outside the gene matches. The chain's CDR3 is CASTLRAGGKGTEAFF. In DNA form, the CDR3 reads TGTGCCAGCACCCTACGGGCAGGGGGAAAGGGCACTGAAGCTTTCTTT.

In DNA form, the CDR3 reads TGTGCCAGCAGCGTAGGGCCAGCCGGGGACGAGCAGTACGTC. Translating gives CASSVGPAGDEQYV. The chain links TRBV9 to TRBJ2-7, with a tentative D call TRBD2 (5 bases). This CDR3 comprises 14 residues. CDR1 and CDR2 from the germline V gene are SGDLS and YYNGEE. The V end was cut by 0 bases, the J end by 5 bases, with 12 bases between.